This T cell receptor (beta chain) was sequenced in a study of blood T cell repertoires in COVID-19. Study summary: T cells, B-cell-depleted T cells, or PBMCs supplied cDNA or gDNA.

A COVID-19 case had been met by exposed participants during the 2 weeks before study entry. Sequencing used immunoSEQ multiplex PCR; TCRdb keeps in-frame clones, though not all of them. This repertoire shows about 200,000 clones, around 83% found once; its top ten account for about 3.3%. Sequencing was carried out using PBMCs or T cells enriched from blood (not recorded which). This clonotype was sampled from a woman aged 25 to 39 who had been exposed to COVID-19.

CDR3 bases: TGTGCCAGCAGTTTACGCTATTACGGAGGACAGTTAAATGAAAAACTGTTTTTT. This codes for CASSLRYYGGQLNEKLFF. This chain uses TRBV28 with TRBJ1-4; D possibly corresponds to TRBD1 (6 bases). There are 18 residues in the CDR3. Trimming shortened V by 2 bases and J by 5 bases, and 21 bases separated the two germline ends. The germline gives CDR1 MDHEN, CDR2 SYDVKM.